The 25 T cell receptor beta chains given below trace back to one sample, sequenced in a study of T cell responses to AZD1222 COVID-19 vaccine. Method: immunoSEQ multiplex PCR; TCRdb's copy keeps in-frame clones and lacks some. The sample holds about 84,000 clones, 90% to 95% seen once. This specimen was peripheral blood, taken 28 days after the second AZD1222 dose. The receptors derive from an adult who received the AZD1222 COVID-19 vaccine.

This chain connects TRBV7-3 to TRBJ2-5, with a weak D call TRBD2 (5 bases). The germline CDR1 and CDR2 sequences are SGHTA and FQGTGA. The V and J ends lost 1 base and 5 bases respectively, with 11 bases between them. The CDR3 consists of 14 residues. The CDR3 protein is CASSLIPSQETQYF. The CDR3 DNA reads TGTGCCAGCAGCTTAATTCCTAGCCAGGAGACCCAGTACTTC.

This clone was detected once. This rearrangement joins TRBV28 to TRBJ1-3; no clear D. The CDR3 spans 15 residues. Germline lookup yields CDR1 MDHEN and CDR2 SYDVKM. Deletions cut 6 bases from V and 3 bases from J, with 15 bases between. The CDR3 loop reads CASSPRGRLGNTIYF. CDR3 bases: TGTGCCAGCAGCCCTCGAGGGCGCCTTGGAAACACCATATATTTT.

V is TRBV7-6 and J is TRBJ2-7; the match to TRBD1 covers 8 bases. Germline V gene lookup returns CDR1 SGHVS and CDR2 FNYEAQ. J gave up 6 bases and V 0 bases, and 7 bases lay outside the gene matches. This CDR3 contains 15 residues. The chain's CDR3 is CASSLAGQVWIEQYF. The DNA of the CDR3 is TGTGCCAGCAGCTTAGCGGGACAGGTTTGGATCGAGCAGTACTTC.

The gene calls are TRBV6-5 and TRBJ2-7; the D is unclear. V lost 2 bases, J lost 0 bases, and 8 bases lay in between. Germline V gene lookup returns CDR1 MNHEY and CDR2 SVGAGI. This CDR3 region has 14 residues. CDR3: CASSYVRASYEQYF. CDR3 DNA sequence: TGTGCCAGCAGTTACGTAAGAGCCTCCTACGAGCAGTACTTC.

The genes are TRBV7-2 and TRBJ2-1; D tentatively reads TRBD1 or TRBD2 (5 bases each). Germline loops: CDR1 SGHTA, CDR2 FQGNSA. Between the trimmed V and J ends, which lost 6 bases and 11 bases, there was a span of 14 bases. CDR3 length: 12 amino acids. CDR3: CASRAGTDKQFF. CDR3 coding DNA: TGTGCCAGCAGGGCCGGGACGGATAAGCAGTTCTTC.

CDR3 coding DNA: TGTGCCAGCAGCTTACTGGCGGAATACACTGAAGCTTTCTTT. Amino acids: CASSLLAEYTEAFF. The rearrangement uses TRBV7-3 and TRBJ1-1, with no clear D. V lost 2 bases and J lost 3, with 10 bases in between. Germline-derived CDR1 and CDR2 are SGHTA and FQGTGA. This CDR3 has 14 residues.

V usage is TRBV5-1 and J usage is TRBJ1-4; tentatively, D is TRBD1 (6 bases). The CDR3 consists of 16 residues. Germline CDR1 SGHRS, CDR2 YFSETQ. The ends were cut back, 0 bases at V and 0 bases at J, with 9 bases in the middle. The CDR3 region is CASSLGRGTTNEKLFF. The CDR3 nucleotides read TGCGCCAGCAGCTTGGGTAGGGGGACAACTAATGAAAAACTGTTTTTT.

The chain employs TRBV19 and TRBJ1-2, with 12 bases fitting TRBD1. V dropped 6 bases and J dropped 8; count of bases not matched to a gene: 13. CDR3 length: 16 residues. Germline lookup yields CDR1 LNHDA and CDR2 SQIVND (reference sequence). The CDR3 here is CASSPAPGQGAGGYTF. The CDR3 DNA reads as TGTGCCAGTAGCCCTGCCCCGGGACAGGGGGCGGGGGGCTACACCTTC.

The gene calls are TRBV15 and TRBJ2-2; the D is unclear. The V and J ends lost 3 bases and 0 bases respectively, with 8 bases between them. The CDR3 runs 15 residues. CDR1 LNHNV and CDR2 YYDKDF come from the germline V gene (reference sequence). In nucleotides, the CDR3 is TGTGCCACCAGCAGCCGGAGCGCGAACACCGGGGAGCTGTTTTTT. Encoded protein: CATSSRSANTGELFF.

The chain recombines TRBV7-6 with TRBJ2-1; TRBD1 might be the D (5 bases). The CDR3 has 14 amino acids. Germline V gives CDR1 SGHVS, CDR2 FNYEAQ. V was shortened by 3 bases and J by 3 bases, with 9 bases between the two germline ends. The CDR3 DNA reads TGTGCCAGCAGCTTCGTCAGGGACTACAATGAGCAGTTCTTC. Its protein is CASSFVRDYNEQFF. Full variable domain (missing parts from reference TRBV7-6 and TRBJ2-1): GAGVSQSPRYKVTKRGQDVALRCDPISGHVSLYWYRQALGQGPEFLTYFNYEAQQDKSGLPNDRFSAERPEGSISTLTIQRTEQRDSAMYRCASSFVRDYNEQFFGPGTRLTVL.

The rearrangement joins TRBV3-1 (or the pseudogene TRBV3-2) to TRBJ1-1; TRBD1 aligns across 9 bases. Trimming at V came to 5 bases and at J to 1 base, leaving 5 bases not matched to a gene. The CDR3 runs to 15 residues. Germline V gives CDR1 LGHDT, CDR2 YNNKEL (reference sequence). The CDR3 DNA reads as TGTGCCAGCAGCTCGTCGGGACAGGGGAACACTGAAGCTTTCTTT. It translates to CASSSSGQGNTEAFF.

The J gene is TRBJ2-3, the V gene TRBV11-3; no clear D. The CDR3 extends over 13 amino acids. V was pared by 6 bases and J by 0 bases, with 7 bases between. Germline CDR1 reads SGHNT; CDR2 reads YENEEA. In DNA, the CDR3 is TGTGCCAGCAGTTTGAGCAGCACAGATACGCAGTATTTT. Translation: CASSLSSTDTQYF.

V and J are TRBV2 and TRBJ2-4, with D perhaps TRBD1 or TRBD2 (5 bases each). This CDR3 is 14 amino acids long. V was shortened by 6 bases and J by 8 bases, with 17 bases between the two germline ends. Germline-derived CDR1 and CDR2 are SNHLY and FYNNEI. CDR3 sequence (DNA): TGTGCCAGCAGGCGCCGTTCCATGGGGGACATTCAGTACTTC. The encoded protein is CASRRRSMGDIQYF.

Turning to this clone: At one end the junction does not follow the germline gene, possibly because of a read error. The rearrangement links TRBV11-3 to TRBJ2-3; D ambiguous. Germline loops: CDR1 SGHNT, CDR2 YENEEA. The CDR3 extends over 14 amino acids. CDR3 loop: CASSLDVVADTQYF. CDR3 DNA: TGTGCCAGCAGCCTAGACGTCGTGGCAGATACGCAGTATTTT.

This chain links TRBV7-6 with TRBJ1-3; TRBD1 is a possible D gene (6 bases). CDR1 SGHVS and CDR2 FNYEAQ come from the germline V gene. This CDR3 contains 17 residues. The V gene lost 3 bases and the J gene lost 0 bases, with 15 bases spanning the gap. The CDR3 nucleotides are TGTGCCAGCAGCTTCGGGGGCCTCGGTTCCTCTGGAAACACCATATATTTT. The encoded protein is CASSFGGLGSSGNTIYF. Combining the CDR3 with reference TRBV7-6 and TRBJ1-3 gives the whole variable domain GAGVSQSPRYKVTKRGQDVALRCDPISGHVSLYWYRQALGQGPEFLTYFNYEAQQDKSGLPNDRFSAERPEGSISTLTIQRTEQRDSAMYRCASSFGGLGSSGNTIYFGEGSWLTVV.

This clone has more than one count but fewer than ten. J is TRBJ1-2 and V is TRBV3-1 (or the pseudogene TRBV3-2), with a weak D call TRBD1 (5 bases). With 3 bases removed from V and 7 bases from J, the gap between germline ends came to 15 bases. This CDR3 comprises 14 residues. Germline CDR1 is LGHDT and CDR2 is YNNKEL (reference sequence). CDR3: CASSHLSQDSGYTF. The CDR3 DNA is TGTGCCAGCAGCCATCTATCACAGGATAGTGGCTACACCTTC.

This chain joins TRBV5-1 and TRBJ2-1; D remains ambiguous. V lost 0 bases, J lost 4 bases, and 14 bases lay in between. Germline values: CDR1 SGHRS, CDR2 YFSETQ. The CDR3 contains 16 residues. Here the CDR3 reads CASSLASLTPYNEQFF. The CDR3 nucleotides read TGCGCCAGCAGCTTGGCAAGTCTGACGCCTTACAATGAGCAGTTCTTC. Full variable domain (missing parts from reference TRBV5-1 and TRBJ2-1): KAGVTQTPRYLIKTRGQQVTLSCSPISGHRSVSWYQQTPGQGLQFLFEYFSETQRNKGNFPGRFSGRQFSNSRSEMNVSTLELGDSALYLCASSLASLTPYNEQFFGPGTRLTVL.

The chain uses TRBV5-1 and TRBJ1-2; 8 bases fit TRBD1. This CDR3 contains 13 residues. Germline loops: CDR1 SGHRS, CDR2 YFSETQ. J gave up 8 bases and V 0 bases, and 3 bases lay outside the gene matches. The CDR3 DNA follows: TGCGCCAGCAGCTTGGCCGACAGGGGAGGCTACACCTTC. This sequence encodes CASSLADRGGYTF.

A word on this clone: The sample contains more than one DNA sequence encoding this CDR3. CDR3 protein: CASFLNTEAFF. CDR3 nucleotide sequence: TGTGCCAGCTTCCTTAACACTGAAGCTTTCTTT. The J gene is TRBJ1-1, the V gene TRBV28; no clear D gene. Germline V gene data show CDR1 as MDHEN and CDR2 as SYDVKM. The CDR3 sequence is 11 residues long. V gave up 8 bases and J gave up 2 bases, with 6 bases separating them.

V and J are TRBV29-1 and TRBJ1-5, with 9 bases fitting TRBD1. Looked up from germline, CDR1 is SQVTM and CDR2 is ANQGSEA. Germline trimming cut 7 bases from V and 0 bases from J; bases unmatched to any gene: 7. The CDR3 totals 15 residues. CDR3 amino acids: CSATGGGGSNQPQHF. CDR3 DNA: TGCAGCGCCACAGGGGGCGGGGGTAGCAATCAGCCCCAGCATTTT.

The chain uses TRBV7-2 and TRBJ2-1, with D tentatively TRBD2 (5 bases). The V and J ends lost 3 bases and 7 bases respectively, with 16 bases between them. The CDR3 consists of 15 residues. The germline CDR1 and CDR2 sequences are SGHTA and FQGNSA. This CDR3 reads CASSFQTGLGNEQFF. CDR3 in DNA: TGTGCCAGCAGCTTTCAGACGGGATTAGGTAATGAGCAGTTCTTC.

The rearrangement joins TRBV7-9 to TRBJ2-1, with 10 nucleotides matching TRBD2. The CDR3 length is 16 residues. V lost 5 bases to trimming and J lost 6 bases; unmatched junction nucleotides: 10. CDR1 is SEHNR, CDR2 FQNEAQ, per germline (reference sequence). The CDR3 sequence: CASSPSGTSVFNEQFF. Here the CDR3 DNA reads TGTGCCAGCAGCCCTTCCGGGACTAGCGTGTTCAATGAGCAGTTCTTC.

V is TRBV2 and J is TRBJ1-4; D is uncertain. CDR3 size: 12 residues. From germline, CDR1 is SNHLY and CDR2 FYNNEI. V was pared by 5 bases and J by 8 bases, with 9 bases between. In DNA form, the CDR3 reads TGTGCCAGCAGTCTTGGATACGAAAAACTGTTTTTT. This gives the protein CASSLGYEKLFF.

The chain has TRBV7-3 and TRBJ2-5, with 8 nucleotides matching TRBD1. The CDR3 consists of 14 residues. Germline lookup yields CDR1 SGHTA and CDR2 FQGTGA. The J segment lost 4 bases and the V segment lost 2 bases, leaving 3 bases of the junction unmatched. The CDR3: CASSLQGAGETQYF. The DNA for the CDR3 is TGTGCCAGCAGCTTACAGGGGGCTGGAGAGACCCAGTACTTC.

CDR3 protein: CASSAPGPVGGYTF. The CDR3 bases are TGTGCCAGCAGTGCACCGGGGCCGGTCGGCGGCTACACCTTC. The chain carries TRBV28 and TRBJ1-2, with D possibly being TRBD1 (5 bases). Germline assignment: CDR1 MDHEN and CDR2 SYDVKM. V lost 5 bases, J lost 8 bases, and 18 bases lay in between. There are 14 residues in the CDR3.